This T cell receptor (beta chain) was retrieved from a study of shared clonotypes between healthy human individuals. At deep level, the assay was performed. Profiled with immunoSEQ multiplex PCR; TCRdb holds only in-frame clones, not every one. Of about 2.3 million clones listed, roughly 93% are singletons. The CDR3 is 15 residues long. Per germline, CDR1 SNHLY and CDR2 FYNNEI. Trimming removed 6 bases at V and 3 bases at J, with 15 bases between. The sequence was obtained from a man aged 18 to 30 in good health. Some clones in this sample may be carry-over from other donors' samples. This sequence joins TRBV2 and TRBJ2-4; D may correspond to TRBD1 or TRBD2 (5 bases each). Sequenced: naive CD4+ T cells from PBMCs. Subset in this sample: CD45RA+ positively selected. The CDR3 loop reads CASRGDPLGKNIQYF. In nucleotides, the CDR3 is TGTGCCAGCAGGGGGGACCCGTTGGGCAAAAACATTCAGTACTTC.